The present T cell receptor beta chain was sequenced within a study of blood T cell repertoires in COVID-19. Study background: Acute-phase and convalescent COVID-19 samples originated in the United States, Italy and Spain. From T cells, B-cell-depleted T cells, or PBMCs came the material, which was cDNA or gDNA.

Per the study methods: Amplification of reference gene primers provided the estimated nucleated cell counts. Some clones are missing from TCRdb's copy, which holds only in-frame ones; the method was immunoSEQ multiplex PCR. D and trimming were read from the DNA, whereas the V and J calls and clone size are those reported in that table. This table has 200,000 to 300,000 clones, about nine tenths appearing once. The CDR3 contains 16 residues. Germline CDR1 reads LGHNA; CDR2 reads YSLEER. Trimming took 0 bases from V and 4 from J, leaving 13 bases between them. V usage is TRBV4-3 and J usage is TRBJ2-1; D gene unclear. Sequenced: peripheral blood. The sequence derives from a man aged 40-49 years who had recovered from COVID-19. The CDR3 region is CASSQDPTDRYNEQFF. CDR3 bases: TGCGCCAGCAGCCAAGATCCAACAGACCGATACAATGAGCAGTTCTTC.